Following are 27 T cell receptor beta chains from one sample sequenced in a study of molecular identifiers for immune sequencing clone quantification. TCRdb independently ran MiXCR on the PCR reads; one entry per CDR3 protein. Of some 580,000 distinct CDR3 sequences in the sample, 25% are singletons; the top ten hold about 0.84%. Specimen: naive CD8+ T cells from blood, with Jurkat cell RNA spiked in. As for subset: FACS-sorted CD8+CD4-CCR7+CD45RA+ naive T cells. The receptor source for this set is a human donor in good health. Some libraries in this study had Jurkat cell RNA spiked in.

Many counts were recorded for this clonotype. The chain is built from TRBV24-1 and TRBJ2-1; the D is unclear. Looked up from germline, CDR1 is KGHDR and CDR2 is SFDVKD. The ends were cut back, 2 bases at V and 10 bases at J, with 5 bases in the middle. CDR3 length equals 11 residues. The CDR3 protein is CATSDSLEQFF. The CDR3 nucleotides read TGTGCCACCAGTGATTCTCTCGAGCAGTTCTTC.

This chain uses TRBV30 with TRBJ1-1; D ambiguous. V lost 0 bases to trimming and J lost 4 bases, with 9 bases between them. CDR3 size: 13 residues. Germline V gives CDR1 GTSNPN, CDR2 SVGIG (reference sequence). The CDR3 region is CAWSVFRSTEAFF. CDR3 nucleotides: TGTGCCTGGAGTGTATTTAGAAGCACTGAAGCTTTCTTT. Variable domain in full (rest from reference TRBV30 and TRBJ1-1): SQTIHQWPATLVQPVGSPLSLECTVEGTSNPNLYWYRQAAGRGLQLLFYSVGIGQISSEVPQNLSASRPQDRQFILSSKKLLLSDSGFYLCAWSVFRSTEAFFGQGTRLTVV.

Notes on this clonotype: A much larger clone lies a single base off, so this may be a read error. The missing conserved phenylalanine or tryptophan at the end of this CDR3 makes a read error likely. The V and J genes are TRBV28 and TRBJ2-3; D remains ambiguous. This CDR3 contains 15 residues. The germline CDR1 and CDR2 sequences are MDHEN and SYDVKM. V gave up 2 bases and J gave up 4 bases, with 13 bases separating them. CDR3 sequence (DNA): TGTGCCAGCAGTTTAATGGAATACAGTTCAGATACGCAGTATTAT. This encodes CASSLMEYSSDTQYY.

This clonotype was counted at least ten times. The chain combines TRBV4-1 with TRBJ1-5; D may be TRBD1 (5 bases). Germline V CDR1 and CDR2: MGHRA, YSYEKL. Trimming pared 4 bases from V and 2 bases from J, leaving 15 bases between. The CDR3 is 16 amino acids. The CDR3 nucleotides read TGCGCCAGCAGCCCCGAAAGGGGTCCCGGCAATCAGCCCCAGCATTTT. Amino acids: CASSPERGPGNQPQHF.

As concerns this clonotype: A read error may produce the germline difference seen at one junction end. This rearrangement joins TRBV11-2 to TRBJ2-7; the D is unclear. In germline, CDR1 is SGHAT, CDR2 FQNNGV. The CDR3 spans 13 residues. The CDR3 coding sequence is TGTACCAGCAGCTTAGATTCGGTGTACGAGCAGTACTTC. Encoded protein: CTSSLDSVYEQYF. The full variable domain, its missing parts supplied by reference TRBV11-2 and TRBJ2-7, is EAGVAQSPRYKIIEKRQSVAFWCNPISGHATLYWYQQILGQGPKLLIQFQNNGVVDDSQLPKDRFSAERLKGVDSTLKIQPAKLEDSAVYLCTSSLDSVYEQYFGPGTRLTVT.

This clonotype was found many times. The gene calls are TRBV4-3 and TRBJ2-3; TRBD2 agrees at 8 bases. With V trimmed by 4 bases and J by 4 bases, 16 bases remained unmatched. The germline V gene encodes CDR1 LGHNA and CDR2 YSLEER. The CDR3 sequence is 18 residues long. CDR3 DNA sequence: TGCGCCAGCAGCCCTACCGGCTTGGCGGGGGGTATTGCAGATACGCAGTATTTT. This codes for CASSPTGLAGGIADTQYF.

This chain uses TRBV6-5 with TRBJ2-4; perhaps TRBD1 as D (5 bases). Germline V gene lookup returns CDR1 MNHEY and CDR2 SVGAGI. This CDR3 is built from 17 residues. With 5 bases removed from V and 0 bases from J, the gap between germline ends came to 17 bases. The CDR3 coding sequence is TGTGCCAGCAGTCCACAATCCGGACATTTAGCCAAAAACATTCAGTACTTC. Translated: CASSPQSGHLAKNIQYF.

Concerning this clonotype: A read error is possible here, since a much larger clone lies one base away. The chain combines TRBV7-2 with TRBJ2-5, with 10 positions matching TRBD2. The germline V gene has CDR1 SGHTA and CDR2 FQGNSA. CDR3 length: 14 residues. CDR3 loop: CASSSSGRAETLYF. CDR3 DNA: TGTGCCAGCAGCTCTAGCGGGAGAGCGGAGACCCTGTACTTC.

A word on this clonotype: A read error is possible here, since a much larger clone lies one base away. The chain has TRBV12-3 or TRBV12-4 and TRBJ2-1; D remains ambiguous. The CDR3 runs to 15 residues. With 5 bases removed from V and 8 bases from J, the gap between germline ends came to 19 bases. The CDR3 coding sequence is TGTGCCAGCAGTCCATGGAGCGAGGCAGTTGATGAGCAGTTCTTC. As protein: CASSPWSEAVDEQFF.

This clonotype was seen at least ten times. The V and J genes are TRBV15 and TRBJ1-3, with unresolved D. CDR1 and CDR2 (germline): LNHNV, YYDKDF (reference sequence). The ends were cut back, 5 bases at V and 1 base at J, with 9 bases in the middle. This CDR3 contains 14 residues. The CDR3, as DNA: TGTGCCACCAGCTCCAGGACTTCTGGAAACACCATATATTTT. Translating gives CATSSRTSGNTIYF.

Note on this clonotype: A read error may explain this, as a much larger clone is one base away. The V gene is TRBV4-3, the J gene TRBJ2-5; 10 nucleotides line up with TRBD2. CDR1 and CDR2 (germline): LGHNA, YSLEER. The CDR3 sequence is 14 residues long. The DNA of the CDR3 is TGCGCCAGCAGCCAGAGGCTAGCGGGGGAGAACCAGTACTTC. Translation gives CASSQRLAGENQYF.

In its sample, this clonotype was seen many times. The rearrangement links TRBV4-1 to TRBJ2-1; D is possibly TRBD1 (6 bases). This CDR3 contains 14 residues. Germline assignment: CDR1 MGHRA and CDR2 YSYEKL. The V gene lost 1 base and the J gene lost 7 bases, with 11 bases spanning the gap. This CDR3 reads CASSQVTGTNEQFF. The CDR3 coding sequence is TGCGCCAGCAGCCAAGTAACAGGGACGAATGAGCAGTTCTTC.

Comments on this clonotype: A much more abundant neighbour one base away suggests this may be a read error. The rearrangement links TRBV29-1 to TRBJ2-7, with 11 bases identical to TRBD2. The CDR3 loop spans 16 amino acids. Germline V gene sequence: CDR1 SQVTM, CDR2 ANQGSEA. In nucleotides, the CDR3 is TGCGGCGTAGGCAGGAAAACTAGCGGGGGTATCTACGAGCAGTACTTC. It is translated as CGVGRKTSGGIYEQYF.

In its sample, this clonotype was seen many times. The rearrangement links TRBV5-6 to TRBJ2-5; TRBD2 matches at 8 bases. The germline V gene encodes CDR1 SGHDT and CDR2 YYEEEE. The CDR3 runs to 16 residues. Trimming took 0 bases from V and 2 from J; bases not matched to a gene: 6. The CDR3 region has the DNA TGTGCCAGCAGCTTGGGCGCGGGGGGTCAACAAGAGACCCAGTACTTC. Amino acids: CASSLGAGGQQETQYF.

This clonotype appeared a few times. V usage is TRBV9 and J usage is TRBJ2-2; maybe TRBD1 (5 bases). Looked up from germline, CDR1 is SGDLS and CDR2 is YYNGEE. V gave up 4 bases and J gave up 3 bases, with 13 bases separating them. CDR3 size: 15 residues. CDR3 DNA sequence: TGTGCCAGCAGCCCGAGGACAATTGACACCGGGGAGCTGTTTTTT. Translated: CASSPRTIDTGELFF.

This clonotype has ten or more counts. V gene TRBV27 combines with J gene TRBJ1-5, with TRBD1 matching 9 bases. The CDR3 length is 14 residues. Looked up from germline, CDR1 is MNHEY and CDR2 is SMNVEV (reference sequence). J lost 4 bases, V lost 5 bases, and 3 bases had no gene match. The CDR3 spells CASSNRGLNQPQHF. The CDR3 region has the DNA TGTGCCAGCAGTAACAGGGGGCTTAATCAGCCCCAGCATTTT.

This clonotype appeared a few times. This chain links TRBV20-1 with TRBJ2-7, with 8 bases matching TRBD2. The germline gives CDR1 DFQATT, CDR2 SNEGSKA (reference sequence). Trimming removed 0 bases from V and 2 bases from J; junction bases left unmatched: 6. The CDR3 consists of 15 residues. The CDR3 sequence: CSARDLGSGAYEQYF. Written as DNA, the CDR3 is TGCAGTGCTAGAGATCTTGGTAGCGGGGCCTACGAGCAGTACTTC.

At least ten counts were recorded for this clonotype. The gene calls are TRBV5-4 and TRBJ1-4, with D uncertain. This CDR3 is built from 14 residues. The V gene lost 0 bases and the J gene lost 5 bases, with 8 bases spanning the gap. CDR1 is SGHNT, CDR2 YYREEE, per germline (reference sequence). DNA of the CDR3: TGTGCCAGCAGCTTGGGAATAGAAAATGAAAAACTGTTTTTT. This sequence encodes CASSLGIENEKLFF.

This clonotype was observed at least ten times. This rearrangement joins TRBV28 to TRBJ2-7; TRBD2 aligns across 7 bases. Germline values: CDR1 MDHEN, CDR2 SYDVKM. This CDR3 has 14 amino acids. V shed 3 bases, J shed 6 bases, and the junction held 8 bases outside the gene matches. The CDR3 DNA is TGTGCCAGCAGTTTGTCTGGACTAGTCCCCGAGCAGTACTTC. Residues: CASSLSGLVPEQYF.

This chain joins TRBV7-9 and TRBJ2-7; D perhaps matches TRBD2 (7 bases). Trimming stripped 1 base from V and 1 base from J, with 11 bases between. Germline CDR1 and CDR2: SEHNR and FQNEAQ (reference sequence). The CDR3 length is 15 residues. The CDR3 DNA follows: TGTGCCAGCAGCTTAGAGGAGGGGGGGTCCTACGAGCAGTACTTC. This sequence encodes CASSLEEGGSYEQYF.

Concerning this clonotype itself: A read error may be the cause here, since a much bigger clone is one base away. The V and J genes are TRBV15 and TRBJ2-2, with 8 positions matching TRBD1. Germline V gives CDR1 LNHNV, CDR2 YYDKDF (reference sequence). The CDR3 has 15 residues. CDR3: CATSRLGQETVELFF. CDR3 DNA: TGTGCCACCAGCAGGTTGGGACAGGAGACCGTGGAGCTGTTTTTT.

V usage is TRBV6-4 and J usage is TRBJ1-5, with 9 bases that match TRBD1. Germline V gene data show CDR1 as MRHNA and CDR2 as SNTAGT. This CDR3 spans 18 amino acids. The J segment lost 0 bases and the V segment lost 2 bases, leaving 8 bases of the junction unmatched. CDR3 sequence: CASSDPLDRGYSNQPQHF. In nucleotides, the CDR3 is TGTGCCAGCAGTGACCCCCTGGACAGGGGATATAGCAATCAGCCCCAGCATTTT.

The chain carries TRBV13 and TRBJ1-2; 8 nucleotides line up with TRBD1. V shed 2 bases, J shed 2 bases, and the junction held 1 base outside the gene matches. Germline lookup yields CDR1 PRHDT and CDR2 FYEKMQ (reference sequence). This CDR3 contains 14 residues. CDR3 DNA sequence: TGTGCCAGCAGCTTATGGACAGGGAACTATGGCTACACCTTC. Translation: CASSLWTGNYGYTF.

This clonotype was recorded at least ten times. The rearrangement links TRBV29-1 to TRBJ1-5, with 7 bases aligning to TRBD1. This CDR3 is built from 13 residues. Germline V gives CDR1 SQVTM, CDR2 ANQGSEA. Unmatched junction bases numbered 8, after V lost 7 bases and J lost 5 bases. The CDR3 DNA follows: TGCAGCGCCGCCGACAGGGCGTATCAGCCCCAGCATTTT. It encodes CSAADRAYQPQHF.

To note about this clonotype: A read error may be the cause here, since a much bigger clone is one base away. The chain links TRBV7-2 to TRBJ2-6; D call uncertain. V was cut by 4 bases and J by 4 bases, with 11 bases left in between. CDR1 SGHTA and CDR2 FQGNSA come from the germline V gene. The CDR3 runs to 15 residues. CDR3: CASSSYIGGANVLTF. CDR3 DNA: TGTGCCAGCAGCTCCTACATCGGAGGGGCCAACGTCCTGACTTTC.

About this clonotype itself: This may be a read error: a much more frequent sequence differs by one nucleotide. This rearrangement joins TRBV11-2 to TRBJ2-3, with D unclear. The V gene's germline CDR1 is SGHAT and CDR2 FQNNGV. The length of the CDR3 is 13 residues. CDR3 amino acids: CASSDDSLDTQDF. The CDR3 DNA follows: TGTGCCAGCAGCGATGACTCCCTCGATACGCAGGATTTT. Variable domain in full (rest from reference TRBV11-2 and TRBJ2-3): EAGVAQSPRYKIIEKRQSVAFWCNPISGHATLYWYQQILGQGPKLLIQFQNNGVVDDSQLPKDRFSAERLKGVDSTLKIQPAKLEDSAVYLCASSDDSLDTQDFGPGTRLTVL.

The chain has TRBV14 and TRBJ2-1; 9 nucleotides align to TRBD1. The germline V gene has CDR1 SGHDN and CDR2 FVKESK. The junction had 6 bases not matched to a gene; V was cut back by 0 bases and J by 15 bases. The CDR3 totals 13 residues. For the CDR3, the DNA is TGTGCCAGCAGCCAAGATCTGAGACAGGGGGGGTTCTTC. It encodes CASSQDLRQGGFF.